This T cell receptor (beta chain) came from a study of response to subunit inactivated influenza vaccine. Whole-study results and caveats: Each seasonal influenza vaccination, the authors suggested, recruits few new T cells.

TCRdb re-called the RT-PCR reads through MiXCR, storing one row per CDR3 protein. Found here are 550,000 to 800,000 distinct CDR3 sequences, about 15% of them singletons; the top ten hold around 10%. The table lists this clonotype with a few counts. No antigen is known for it. The CDR3 length is 14 residues. V lost 3 bases and J 4 bases, leaving 13 bases between the germline ends. CDR1 is DFQATT, CDR2 SNEGSKA, per germline (reference sequence). The material sequenced was PBMCs from blood, taken 11 to 12 days after vaccination. This rearrangement joins TRBV20-1 to TRBJ1-3, with a possible D match to TRBD1 (5 bases). The receptor's source is a man over 45 who received an inactivated influenza vaccine. CDR3 sequence: CSASQGRVGNTIYF. The DNA of the CDR3 is TGCAGTGCTAGTCAGGGAAGGGTGGGAAACACCATATATTTT.